This TCR beta chain is from a study of T cells of healthy individuals. MiXCR, applied by TCRdb to the 5' RACE reads, yields one record per CDR3 protein. Of around 90,000 distinct CDR3 sequences in the sample, more than 5% were seen once. This clonotype was counted at least ten times. This clonotype originated in a female donor in good health.

CDR3 nucleotides: TGTGCCAGCAGCGTCGAGGGGGGCCGTTCTGAAGCTTTCTTT. Translating it yields CASSVEGGRSEAFF. The chain uses TRBV2 and TRBJ1-1; D possibly corresponds to TRBD1 (6 bases). Germline values: CDR1 SNHLY, CDR2 FYNNEI. The CDR3 is 14 amino acids. The germline V and J ends were trimmed by 6 bases and 6 bases, with 17 bases remaining between them.